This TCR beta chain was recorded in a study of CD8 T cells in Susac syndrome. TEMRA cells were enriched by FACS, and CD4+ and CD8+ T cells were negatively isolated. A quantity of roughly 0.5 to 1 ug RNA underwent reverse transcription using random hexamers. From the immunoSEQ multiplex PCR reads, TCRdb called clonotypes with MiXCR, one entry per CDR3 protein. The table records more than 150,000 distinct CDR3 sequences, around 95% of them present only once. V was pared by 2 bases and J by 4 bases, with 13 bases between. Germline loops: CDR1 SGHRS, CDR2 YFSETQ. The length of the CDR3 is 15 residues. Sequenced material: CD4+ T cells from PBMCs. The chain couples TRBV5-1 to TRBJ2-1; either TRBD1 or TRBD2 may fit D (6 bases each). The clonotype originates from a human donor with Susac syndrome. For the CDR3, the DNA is TGCGCCAGCAGCTTCCCCAGAGGGGGGTACAATGAGCAGTTCTTC. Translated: CASSFPRGGYNEQFF.